This T cell receptor (beta chain) was profiled in a study of control samples from healthy donors and cancer patients. Repertoires were generated with immunoSEQ multiplex PCR, while TCRdb's copy carries only in-frame clones and drops some. In the table there are 110,000 to 150,000 clones, 70% to 90% of which are singletons. This CDR3 comprises 16 residues. The V and J ends lost 1 base and 1 base respectively, with 11 bases between them. The receptor was isolated from a woman aged 25 to 39 in good health. V usage is TRBV23-1 and J usage is TRBJ2-4; tentative D call: TRBD1 (6 bases). TRBV23-1 is an ORF, with its function uncertain. The sequenced material came from blood. CDR3 DNA: TGCGCCAGCAGTCAATGGACAGACCTGGCCAAAAACATTCAGTACTTC. Its protein product is CASSQWTDLAKNIQYF.